One and the same sample provided the 5 T cell receptor beta chains below, sequenced in a study of blood T cell repertoires in COVID-19. Sequencing was performed with immunoSEQ multiplex PCR; in TCRdb, only in-frame clones are kept and a portion is missing. Here the sample spans about 140,000 clones, 75% to 85% being singletons. The sample comprised peripheral blood. The receptors derive from a man aged 60-69 years with active or convalescent COVID-19.

The CDR3 DNA follows: TGTGCCAGCAGCCCCCTCGACAGCCTCCTCTATGGCTACACCTTC. This gives the protein CASSPLDSLLYGYTF. The genes are TRBV27 and TRBJ1-2; tentative D call: TRBD1 (5 bases). CDR1 and CDR2 (germline): MNHEY, SMNVEV (reference sequence). This CDR3 is 15 amino acids long. Trimming took off 6 bases at V and 4 bases at J, with 18 bases between the two ends.

This chain connects TRBV10-1 to TRBJ2-2, with a tentative D call TRBD2 (5 bases). This CDR3 comprises 13 residues. V shed 3 bases and J shed 5 bases, with 7 bases lying between them. Germline CDR1 reads WNHNN; CDR2 reads SYGVQD (reference sequence). The DNA of the CDR3 is TGCGCCAGCAGTGACTGGGAGACCGGGGAGCTGTTTTTT. It codes for CASSDWETGELFF.

This clone came up once. This CDR3 reads CASSPPGTHSNQPQHF. CDR3 nucleotide sequence: TGTGCCAGCTCACCACCTGGGACACATAGCAATCAGCCCCAGCATTTT. The chain couples TRBV18 to TRBJ1-5; D possibly corresponds to TRBD1 (6 bases). The V gene lost 0 bases and the J gene lost 0 bases, with 9 bases spanning the gap. The CDR3 consists of 16 residues. Germline assignment: CDR1 KGHSH and CDR2 LQKENI.

This sequence joins TRBV28 and TRBJ1-1, with TRBD1 identical over 8 bases. CDR1 is MDHEN and CDR2 is SYDVKM in the germline V gene. This CDR3 comprises 15 residues. With V trimmed by 6 bases and J by 4 bases, 10 bases remained unmatched. The CDR3 spells CASRTDRGWVTEAFF. The CDR3 DNA follows: TGTGCCAGCAGGACAGACAGGGGCTGGGTCACTGAAGCTTTCTTT.

The chain carries TRBV7-6 and TRBJ1-6; D not resolved. CDR1 and CDR2 from the germline V gene are SGHVS and FNYEAQ. The V and J ends lost 5 bases and 10 bases respectively, with 18 bases between them. The CDR3 is made up of 15 amino acids. In DNA form, the CDR3 reads TGTGCCAGCAGCCGAAGCGGCAAGAATGGGTCACCCCTCCACTTT. Translating gives CASSRSGKNGSPLHF.